This TCR beta chain originates from a study of cytomegalovirus exposure and HLA in healthy donors (dated by TCRdb to about 2017). About the study as a whole: A later analysis indicated that the 130 or so validation repertoires were generated on the platform also employed for the 650 to 850 repertoires of the first cohort. The study was designed to test whether signatures of past pathogen exposure could be identified by cataloging public T cell receptors. High-throughput TCR immunosequencing, statistical association of individual TCRs with disease status, and machine learning were combined to predict cytomegalovirus infection status. Along with the approximately 700-subject first cohort, a separate validation cohort of some 130 different subjects was used.

On this clone: What this receptor recognizes is not known. It has no much larger one-base neighbor in the sample; base qualities were not kept.

V loses 0 bases of germline sequence and J loses 8 bases, and the interval between the two ends is 9 bases. Including the terminal cysteine and phenylalanine, the CDR3 comprises 13 residues. Only the CDR3 portion is preserved as DNA: 39 bases, with reading frame beginning at the first base. In the germline V gene, CDR1 corresponds to SGDLS and CDR2 to YYNGEE. Separate from the approximately 730-subject first cohort, the validation cohort of 90 to 150 subjects was the group to which the donors belonged. Overall study outcomes, separate from this receptor: Cytomegalovirus status was reported to be diagnosed by the classifier with high specificity and sensitivity in both the original and validation cohorts. Subsequent analysis determined that TCRs grouped into clusters in the first cohort also showed a tendency toward co-occurrence across the 130 or so validation repertoires, and approximately 94% of cluster scores exceeded 0. A later analysis lacked HLA typing for the validation cohort, so it scored co-occurrence in that cohort across all 110 or so repertoires. In vitro tests confirmed that a few of the cytomegalovirus-associated TCR beta chains recognize cytomegalovirus antigens. It was suggested by the authors that the approach could potentially be generalized to other disease states and immunological phenotypes. Most TCR sequences were seen in very few donors, while some public TCRs were found in many individuals. In the study, approximately 150 TCR beta chains were listed as associated with cytomegalovirus.

The method behind the library was the immunoSEQ multiplex PCR assay. As for how the authors treated the data: To diagnose cytomegalovirus status from the catalog of TCR beta chain sequences, a statistical classification framework was built. What TCRdb holds here is the immuneACCESS table cut down to in-frame rearrangements. Part of the clones is not present; checked against another copy, under half of the missing clones reflect an unresolved V gene, and the others are unexplained. V, J and clone size are those of that table, while D and trimming were read from the DNA. Counted in this sample were over 100,000 clones; 85% to 90% of them appeared once. Roughly 1.2% of the sample is in the top ten clones.

Sequenced sample: PBMCs. The TCR originated in a woman aged 18-30 years in good health and CMV-seronegative. The chain is assembled from TRBV9 and TRBJ1-5; confidence is insufficient to name the D gene. The CDR3 protein is CASSVDLGEPQHF. Here is the DNA: TGTGCCAGCAGCGTAGATCTGGGAGAGCCCCAGCATTTT.